The rows below give T cell receptor beta chains drawn from one sample of a study of graft-versus-host responses after intestinal transplantation. TCRdb keeps only in-frame clones here, not all; method: immunoSEQ multiplex PCR. The repertoire has 45,000 to 50,000 clones, around 90% of them found once; the top ten carry almost 2.5%. Antigens of these TCRs are unknown. The material was unstimulated CD4+ T cells sorted from spleen or lymph node cells, obtained before transplant. All receptors come from a human donor who was the organ donor for an intestinal transplant. Both conserved end residues are part of each CDR3.

>TRBV11-1|TRBJ2-7
CASSFSGVYEQYF
>TRBV27|TRBJ2-2
CASSTYIRRGTGELFF
>TRBV27|TRBJ2-7
CASSFTSGNSYEQYF
>TRBV11-2|TRBJ1-1
CASSPITGTEAFF
>TRBV6-5|TRBJ2-7
CASSYGLGKQYF
>TRBV10-3|TRBJ2-1
CAISEPTSGNYNEQFF
>TRBV11-2|TRBJ1-3
CASSFRQGTIYF
>TRBV6-9|TRBJ2-6
CASSAITVSGANVLTF
>TRBV5-4|TRBJ1-3
CASSQGAGNTIYF
>TRBV6-4|TRBJ1-6
CASFAGTGNSPLHF
>TRBV28|TRBJ2-3
CASRPTPEFTDTQYF
>TRBV6-4|TRBJ2-1
CASAGESHNEQFF
>TRBV7-9|TRBJ1-3
CASSLAQGRNTIYF
>TRBV6-1|TRBJ1-1
CASSKHRDDTEAFF
>TRBV6-6|TRBJ1-1
CASRRTGGEAFF
>TRBV4-2|TRBJ2-5
CASSQRTSGYYQETQYF
>TRBV19|TRBJ1-5
CATRDSRRGNQPQHF
>TRBV5-1|TRBJ2-6
CASSEQGAYGANVLTF
>TRBV7-2|TRBJ2-2
CASSLSGGGSGELFF
>TRBV27|TRBJ1-6
CASSLNRAYNSPLHF
>TRBV10-3|TRBJ2-7
CAISVNGNSYEQYF
>TRBV4-2|TRBJ2-2
CASSQESTGELFF
>TRBV6-6|TRBJ1-2
CASSYPPTGDSYGYTF
>TRBV28|TRBJ2-1
CASIEAGPAYNEQFF
>TRBV6-9|TRBJ2-7
CASRARRDAYEQYF
>TRBV29-1|TRBJ1-2
CSVEGGRALFDYGYTF
>TRBV7-2|TRBJ2-1
CASSPGLGAYNEQFF
>TRBV7-3|TRBJ2-3
CASSHSPINTDTQYF
>TRBV29-1|TRBJ2-5
CSVDSGSKETQYF
>TRBV5-1|TRBJ2-3
CASSLGADTQYF
>TRBV19|TRBJ2-1
CASSTGRRGEQFF
>TRBV5-4|TRBJ2-3
CASSPLGESSDTQYF
>TRBV6-1|TRBJ1-2
CASSAQGLPYGYTF
>TRBV9|TRBJ2-3
CASSVGSSGPTDTQYF